Included here is one T cell receptor (beta chain) sequence, with context. The PCR made use of 60 Vbeta and 13 Jbeta primers. The repertoire was sequenced with immunoSEQ multiplex PCR; TCRdb's copy has only in-frame clones and lacks some. The sample data list approximately 110,000 clones. This entry belongs to a study of cytomegalovirus exposure and HLA in healthy donors. The V gene's germline CDR1 is PRHDT and CDR2 FYEKMQ (reference sequence). This CDR3 is 17 amino acids long. V was clipped by 4 bases and J by 5 bases; unmatched bases: 12. The chain is built from TRBV13 and TRBJ1-2, with 11 positions matching TRBD1. This TCR came from a man under 40 in good health and CMV-seronegative. What was sequenced was PBMCs. The CDR3 loop reads CASSSDGQGAVRYGYTF. The CDR3 DNA reads TGTGCCAGCAGCTCGGACGGACAGGGGGCGGTTAGGTATGGCTACACCTTC.